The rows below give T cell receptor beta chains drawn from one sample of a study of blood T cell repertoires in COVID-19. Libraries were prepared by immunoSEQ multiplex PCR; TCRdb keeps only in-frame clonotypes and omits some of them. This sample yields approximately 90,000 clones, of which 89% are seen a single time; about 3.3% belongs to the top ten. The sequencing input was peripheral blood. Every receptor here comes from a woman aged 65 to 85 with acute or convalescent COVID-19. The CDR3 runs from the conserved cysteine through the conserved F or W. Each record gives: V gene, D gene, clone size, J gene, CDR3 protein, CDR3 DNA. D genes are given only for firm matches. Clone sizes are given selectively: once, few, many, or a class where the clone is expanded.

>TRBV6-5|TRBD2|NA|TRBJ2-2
CASSYQAGVGGELFF
TGTGCCAGCAGTTACCAAGCGGGGGTAGGCGGGGAGCTGTTTTTT
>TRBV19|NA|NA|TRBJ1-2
CASSQSNRIYGYTF
TGTGCCAGTAGCCAGAGCAACAGAATCTATGGCTACACCTTC
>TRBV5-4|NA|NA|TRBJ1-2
CASSLGAGAIYGYTF
TGTGCCAGCAGCTTAGGGGCAGGGGCTATCTATGGCTACACCTTC
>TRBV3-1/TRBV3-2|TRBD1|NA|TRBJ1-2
CASSLLTGGLANYGYTF
TGTGCCAGCAGCCTTTTGACAGGGGGGCTAGCTAACTATGGCTACACCTTC
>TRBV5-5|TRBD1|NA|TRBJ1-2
CASSLAQGAVDYYGYTF
TGTGCCAGCAGCTTGGCGCAGGGGGCTGTTGATTACTATGGCTACACCTTC
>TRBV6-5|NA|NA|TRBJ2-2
CASTPGDRTGELFF
TGTGCCAGTACTCCGGGAGATAGGACCGGGGAGCTGTTTTTT
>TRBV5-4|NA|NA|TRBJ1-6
CASSLEGANSPLHF
TGTGCCAGCAGCTTGGAAGGGGCAAATTCACCCCTCCACTTT
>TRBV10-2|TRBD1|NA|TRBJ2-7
CASSDRQGAYEQYF
TGCGCCAGCAGTGATAGGCAGGGGGCTTACGAGCAGTACTTC
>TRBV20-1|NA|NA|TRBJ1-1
CSALREAEAFF
TGCAGTGCCCTCAGGGAGGCTGAAGCTTTCTTT
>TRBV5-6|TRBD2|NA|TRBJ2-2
CASSPTSGRAINTGELFF
TGTGCCAGCAGCCCCACTAGCGGGAGGGCGATCAACACCGGGGAGCTGTTTTTT
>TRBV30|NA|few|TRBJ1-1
CAWAPETANLKNTEAFF
TGTGCCTGGGCCCCCGAGACAGCCAACTTAAAGAACACTGAAGCTTTCTTT